This T cell receptor (beta chain) was sequenced during a study of blood T cell repertoires in COVID-19. Study-level background: Sites in the United States, Italy and Spain provided acute and convalescent COVID-19 samples. Sources were T cells, B-cell-depleted T cells, or PBMCs; the material itself was cDNA or gDNA.

Per the original methods: Counts of nucleated cells, estimated from reference gene primer amplification, were obtained. The repertoire was sequenced with immunoSEQ multiplex PCR; TCRdb's copy has only in-frame clones and lacks some. That table supplies the V and J calls and clone size; D and trimming were determined from the DNA. The sample records under 300,000 clones, approximately 78% being singletons. Germline V gives CDR1 SGHDN, CDR2 FVKESK. V was clipped by 3 bases and J by 5 bases; unmatched bases: 14. There are 17 residues in the CDR3. The sequenced sample was peripheral blood. This TCR was sampled from a woman under 30 with acute or convalescent COVID-19. J is TRBJ2-5 and V is TRBV14, with 8 bases identical to TRBD2. The DNA for the CDR3 is TGTGCCAGCAGCCAGTACAAAAACAGCGGGAGTGGGGAGACCCAGTACTTC. Protein: CASSQYKNSGSGETQYF.